What follows describes a single TCR beta chain. The data are from a study of neoadjuvant nivolumab and ipilimumab in lung cancer. Germline CDR1 SGHRS, CDR2 YFSETQ. The CDR3 sequence is 15 residues long. The junction had 6 bases not matched to a gene; V was cut back by 2 bases and J by 1 base. Assay: immunoSEQ multiplex PCR; the TCRdb copy retains only in-frame clones and omits some. The sample shows tens of thousands of clones, approximately 90% of them seen only once. This specimen consisted of peripheral blood, obtained after neoadjuvant nivolumab, alone or with ipilimumab, at or shortly before surgery. The chain has TRBV5-1 and TRBJ2-7; 7 positions agree with TRBD1. This TCR came from an adult with non-small cell lung cancer. The CDR3 protein is CASSLRGGGSYEQYF. CDR3 DNA sequence: TGCGCCAGCAGCTTAAGAGGGGGCGGTTCCTACGAGCAGTACTTC.